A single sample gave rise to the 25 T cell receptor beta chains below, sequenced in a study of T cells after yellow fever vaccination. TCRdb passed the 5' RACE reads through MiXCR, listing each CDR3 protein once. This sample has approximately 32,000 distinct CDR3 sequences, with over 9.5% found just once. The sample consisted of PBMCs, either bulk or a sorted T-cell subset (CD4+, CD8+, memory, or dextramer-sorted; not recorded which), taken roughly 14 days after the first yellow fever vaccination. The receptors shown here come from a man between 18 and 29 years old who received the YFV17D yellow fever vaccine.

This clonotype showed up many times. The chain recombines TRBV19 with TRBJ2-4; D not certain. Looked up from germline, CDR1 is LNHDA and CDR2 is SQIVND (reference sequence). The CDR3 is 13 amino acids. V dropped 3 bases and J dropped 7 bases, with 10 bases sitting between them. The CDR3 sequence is CASSIPMGNIQYF. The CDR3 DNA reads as TGTGCCAGTAGTATCCCGATGGGGAACATTCAGTACTTC. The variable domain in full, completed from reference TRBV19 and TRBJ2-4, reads DGGITQSPKYLFRKEGQNVTLSCEQNLNHDAMYWYRQDPGQGLRLIYYSQIVNDFQKGDIAEGYSVSREKKESFPLTVTSAQKNPTAFYLCASSIPMGNIQYFGAGTRLSVL.

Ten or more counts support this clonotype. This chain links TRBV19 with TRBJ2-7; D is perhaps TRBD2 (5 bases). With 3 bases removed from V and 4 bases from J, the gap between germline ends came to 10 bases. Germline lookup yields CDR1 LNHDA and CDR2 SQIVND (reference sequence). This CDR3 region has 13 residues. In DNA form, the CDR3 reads TGTGCCAGTAGTATGGAGGTTATATACGAGCAGTACTTC. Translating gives CASSMEVIYEQYF.

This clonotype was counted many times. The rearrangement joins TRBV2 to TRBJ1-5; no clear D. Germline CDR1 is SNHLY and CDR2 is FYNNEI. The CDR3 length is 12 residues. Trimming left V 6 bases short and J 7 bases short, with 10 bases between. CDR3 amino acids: CASSLEPQPQHF. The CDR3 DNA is TGTGCCAGCAGCTTAGAGCCGCAGCCCCAGCATTTT.

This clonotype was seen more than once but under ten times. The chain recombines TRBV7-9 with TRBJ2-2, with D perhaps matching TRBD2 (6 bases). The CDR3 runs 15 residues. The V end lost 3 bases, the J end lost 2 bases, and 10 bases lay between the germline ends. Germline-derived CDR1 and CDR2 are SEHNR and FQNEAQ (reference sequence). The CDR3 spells CASSFWGLNTGELFF. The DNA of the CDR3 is TGTGCCAGCAGCTTTTGGGGACTTAACACCGGGGAGCTGTTTTTT.

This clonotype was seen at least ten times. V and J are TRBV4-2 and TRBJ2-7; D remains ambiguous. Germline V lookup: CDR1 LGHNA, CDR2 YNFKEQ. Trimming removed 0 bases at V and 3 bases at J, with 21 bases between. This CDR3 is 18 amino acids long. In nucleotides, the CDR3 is TGTGCCAGCAGCCAAGATTCGGCCTTCTCAGGATTGGACTACGAGCAGTACTTC. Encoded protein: CASSQDSAFSGLDYEQYF.

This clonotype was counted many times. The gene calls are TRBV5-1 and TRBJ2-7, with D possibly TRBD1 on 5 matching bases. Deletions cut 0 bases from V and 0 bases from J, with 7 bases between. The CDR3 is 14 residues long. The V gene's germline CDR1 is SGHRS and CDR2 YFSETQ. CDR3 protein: CASSLEGNSYEQYF. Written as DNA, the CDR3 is TGCGCCAGCAGCTTGGAGGGGAACTCCTACGAGCAGTACTTC.

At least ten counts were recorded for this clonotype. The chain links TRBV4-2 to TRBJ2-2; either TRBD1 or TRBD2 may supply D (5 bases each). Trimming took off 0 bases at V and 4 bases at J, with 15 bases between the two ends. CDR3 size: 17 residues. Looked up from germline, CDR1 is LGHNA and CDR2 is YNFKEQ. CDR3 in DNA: TGTGCCAGCAGCCAAGATTTAGGGGCGGGCCTCACCGGGGAGCTGTTTTTT. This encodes CASSQDLGAGLTGELFF.

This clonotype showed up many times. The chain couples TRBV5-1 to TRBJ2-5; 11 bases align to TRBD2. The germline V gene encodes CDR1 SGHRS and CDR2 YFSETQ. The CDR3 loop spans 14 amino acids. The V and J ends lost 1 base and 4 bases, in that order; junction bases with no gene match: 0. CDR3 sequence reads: CASSLTSGGETQYF. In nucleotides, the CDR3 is TGCGCCAGCAGCTTGACTAGCGGGGGAGAGACCCAGTACTTC. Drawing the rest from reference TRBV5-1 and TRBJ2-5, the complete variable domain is KAGVTQTPRYLIKTRGQQVTLSCSPISGHRSVSWYQQTPGQGLQFLFEYFSETQRNKGNFPGRFSGRQFSNSRSEMNVSTLELGDSALYLCASSLTSGGETQYFGPGTRLLVL.

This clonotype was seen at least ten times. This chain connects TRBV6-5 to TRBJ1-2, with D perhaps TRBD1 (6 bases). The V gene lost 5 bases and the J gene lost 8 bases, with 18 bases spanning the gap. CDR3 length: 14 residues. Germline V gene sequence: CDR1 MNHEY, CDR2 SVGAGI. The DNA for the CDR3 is TGTGCCAGCAGTCTAAGACAGGCCGGGGGAGGCTACACCTTC. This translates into CASSLRQAGGGYTF.

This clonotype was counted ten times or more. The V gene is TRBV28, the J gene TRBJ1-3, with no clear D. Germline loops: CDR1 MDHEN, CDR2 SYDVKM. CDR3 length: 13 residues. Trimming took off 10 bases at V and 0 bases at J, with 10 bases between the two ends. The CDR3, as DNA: TGTGCCACCTTGACCAGCTCTGGAAACACCATATATTTT. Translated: CATLTSSGNTIYF.

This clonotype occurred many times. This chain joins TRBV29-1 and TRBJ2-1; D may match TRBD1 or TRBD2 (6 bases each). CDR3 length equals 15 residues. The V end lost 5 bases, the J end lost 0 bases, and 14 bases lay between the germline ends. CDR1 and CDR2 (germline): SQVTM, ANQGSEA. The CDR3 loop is CSVNGGSNSYNEQFF. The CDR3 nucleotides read TGCAGCGTTAACGGGGGCTCAAACTCCTACAATGAGCAGTTCTTC.

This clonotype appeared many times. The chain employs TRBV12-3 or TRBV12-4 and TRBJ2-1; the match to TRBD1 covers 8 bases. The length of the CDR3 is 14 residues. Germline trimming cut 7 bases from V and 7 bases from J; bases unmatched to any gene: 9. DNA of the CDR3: TGTGCCAGCACCACACAGGGGGGAGCGAATGAGCAGTTCTTC. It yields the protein CASTTQGGANEQFF.

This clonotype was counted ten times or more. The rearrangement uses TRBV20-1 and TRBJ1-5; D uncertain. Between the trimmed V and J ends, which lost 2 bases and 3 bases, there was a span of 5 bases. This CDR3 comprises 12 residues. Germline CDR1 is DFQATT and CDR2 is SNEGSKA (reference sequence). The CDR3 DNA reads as TGCAGTGCTAGACAGTTCAATCAGCCCCAGCATTTT. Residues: CSARQFNQPQHF.

The CDR3, as DNA: TGTGCCAGCAGCCCAAGCCGGGCCTTCACAGATACGCAGTATTTT. Amino acids: CASSPSRAFTDTQYF. The V gene is TRBV7-3, the J gene TRBJ2-3; D gene uncertain. The germline V gene encodes CDR1 SGHTA and CDR2 FQGTGA. CDR3 length equals 15 residues. The V end was cut by 5 bases, the J end by 2 bases, with 14 bases between.

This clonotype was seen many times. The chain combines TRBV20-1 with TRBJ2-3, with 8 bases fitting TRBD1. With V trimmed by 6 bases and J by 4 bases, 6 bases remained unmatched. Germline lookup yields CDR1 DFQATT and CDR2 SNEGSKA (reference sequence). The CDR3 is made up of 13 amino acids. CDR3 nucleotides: TGCAGTGCCGGACAGGGTTTTGCAGATACGCAGTATTTT. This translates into CSAGQGFADTQYF.

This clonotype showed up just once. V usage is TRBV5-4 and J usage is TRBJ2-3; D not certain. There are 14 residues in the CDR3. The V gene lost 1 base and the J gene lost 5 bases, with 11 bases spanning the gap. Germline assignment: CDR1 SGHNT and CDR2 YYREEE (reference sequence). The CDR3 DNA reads TGTGCCAGCAGCTTGCCTCAGAACCAAGATACGCAGTATTTT. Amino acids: CASSLPQNQDTQYF. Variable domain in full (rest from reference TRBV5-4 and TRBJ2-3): ETGVTQSPTHLIKTRGQQVTLRCSSQSGHNTVSWYQQALGQGPQFIFQYYREEENGRGNFPPRFSGLQFPNYSSELNVNALELDDSALYLCASSLPQNQDTQYFGPGTRLTVL.

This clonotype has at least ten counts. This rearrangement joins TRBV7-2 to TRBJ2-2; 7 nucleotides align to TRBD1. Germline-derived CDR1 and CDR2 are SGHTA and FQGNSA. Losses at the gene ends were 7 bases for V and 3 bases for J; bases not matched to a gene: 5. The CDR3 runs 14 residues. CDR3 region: CASTLDRHTGELFF. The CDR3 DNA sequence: TGTGCCAGCACATTGGACAGGCACACCGGGGAGCTGTTTTTT.

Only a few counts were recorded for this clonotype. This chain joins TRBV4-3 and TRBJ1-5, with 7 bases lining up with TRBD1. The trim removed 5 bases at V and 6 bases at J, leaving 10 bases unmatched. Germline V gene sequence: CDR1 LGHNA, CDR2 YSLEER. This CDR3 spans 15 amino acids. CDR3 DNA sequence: TGCGCCAGCAGCAGTACCGCAGGGGGAGGTCAGCCCCAGCATTTT. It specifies CASSSTAGGGQPQHF.

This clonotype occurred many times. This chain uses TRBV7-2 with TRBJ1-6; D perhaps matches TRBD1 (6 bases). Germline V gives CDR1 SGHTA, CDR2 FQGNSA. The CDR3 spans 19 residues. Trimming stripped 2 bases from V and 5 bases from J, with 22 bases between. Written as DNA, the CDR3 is TGTGCCAGCAGCTTACAGGCAGTAAGGGGGGCCGCGGATAATTCACCCCTCCACTTT. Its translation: CASSLQAVRGAADNSPLHF.

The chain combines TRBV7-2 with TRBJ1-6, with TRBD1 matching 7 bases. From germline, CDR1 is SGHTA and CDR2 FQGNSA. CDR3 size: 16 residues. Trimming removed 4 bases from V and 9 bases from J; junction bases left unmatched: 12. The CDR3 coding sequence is TGTGCCAGCAGCTCCCCTGAGACAGGGAAAGGTTCACCCCTCCACTTT. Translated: CASSSPETGKGSPLHF.

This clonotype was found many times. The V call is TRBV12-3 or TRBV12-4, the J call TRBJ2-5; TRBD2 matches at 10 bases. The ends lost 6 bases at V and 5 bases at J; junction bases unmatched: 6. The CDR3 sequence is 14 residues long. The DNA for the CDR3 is TGTGCCAGCAGCCCAAGCGGGGGGGGGGAGACCCAGTACTTC. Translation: CASSPSGGGETQYF.

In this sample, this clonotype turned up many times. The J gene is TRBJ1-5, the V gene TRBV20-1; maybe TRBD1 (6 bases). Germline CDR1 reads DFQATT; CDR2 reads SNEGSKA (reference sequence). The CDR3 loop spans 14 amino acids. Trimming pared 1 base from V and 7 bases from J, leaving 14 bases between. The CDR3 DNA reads TGCAGTGCTAGAGTTGGGGGCCCCCGACAGCCCCAGCATTTT. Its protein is CSARVGGPRQPQHF.

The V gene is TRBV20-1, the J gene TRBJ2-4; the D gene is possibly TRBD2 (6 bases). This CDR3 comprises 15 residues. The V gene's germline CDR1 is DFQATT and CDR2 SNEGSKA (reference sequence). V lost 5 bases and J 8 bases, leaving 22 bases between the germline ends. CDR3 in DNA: TGCAGTGCTGGGGAGTTACTAGGGACTCTCTACATTCAGTACTTC. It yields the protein CSAGELLGTLYIQYF.

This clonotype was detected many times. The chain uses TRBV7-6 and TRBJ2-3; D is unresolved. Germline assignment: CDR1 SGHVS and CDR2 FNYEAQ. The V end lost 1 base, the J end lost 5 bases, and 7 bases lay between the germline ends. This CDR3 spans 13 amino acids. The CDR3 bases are TGTGCCAGCAGCTTAGGCCGTCTAGATACGCAGTATTTT. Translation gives CASSLGRLDTQYF. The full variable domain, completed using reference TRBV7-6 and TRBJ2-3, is GAGVSQSPRYKVTKRGQDVALRCDPISGHVSLYWYRQALGQGPEFLTYFNYEAQQDKSGLPNDRFSAERPEGSISTLTIQRTEQRDSAMYRCASSLGRLDTQYFGPGTRLTVL.

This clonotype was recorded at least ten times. CDR3 coding DNA: TGTGCCAGCAGCTTAGGTCCTACTAGCGTCCTTTACGAGCAGTACTTC. It encodes CASSLGPTSVLYEQYF. The chain has TRBV7-2 and TRBJ2-7, with 7 nucleotides matching TRBD2. V lost 1 base, J lost 4 bases, and 10 bases stayed unmatched. The germline V gene encodes CDR1 SGHTA and CDR2 FQGNSA. The CDR3 has 16 amino acids.